This T cell receptor beta chain was recovered during a study of blood T cell repertoires in COVID-19. Study at large: COVID-19 samples from acute and convalescent phases originated in the United States, Italy and Spain. Nucleic acid was either cDNA or gDNA, and it came from T cells, B-cell-depleted T cells, or PBMCs.

Study members were between about 18 and 95 years old and lived in 24 US regions. This clone is medium-sized by share. The length of the CDR3 is 13 residues. CDR1 is MNHEY and CDR2 is SMNVEV in the germline V gene (reference sequence). V dropped 5 bases and J dropped 9 bases, with 14 bases sitting between them. Per the study methods: Estimation of nucleated cell counts relied on the amplification of reference gene primers. Measured with immunoSEQ multiplex PCR; TCRdb has only the in-frame clones, and not every one. V and J calls and clone size are copied from that table; D and trimming were computed from the DNA. The top ten hold about 5% of the sample, which has 160,000 or so clones, over 70% seen once.

The TCR sequence derives from a woman aged 40 to 49 with acute COVID-19. The sequenced material came from PBMCs or T cells enriched from blood (not recorded which). This chain uses TRBV27 with TRBJ2-1; maybe TRBD2 (5 bases). CDR3 bases: TGTGCCAGCAGTCGCTCGGAGGACGTTGAGCAGTTCTTC. This encodes CASSRSEDVEQFF.